This T cell receptor (beta chain) was recovered during a study of blood T cell repertoires in COVID-19. Study background: Samples of COVID-19 (acute and convalescent) were obtained from the United States, Italy and Spain. PBMCs, B-cell-depleted T cells, or T cells provided the cDNA or gDNA that made up the material.

This CDR3 is built from 15 residues. V shed 4 bases and J shed 2 bases, with 16 bases lying between them. Per germline, CDR1 SGHRS and CDR2 YFSETQ. Per the authors' pipeline: Estimation of nucleated cell counts was performed using reference gene primer amplification. Assay used: immunoSEQ multiplex PCR; TCRdb lists only in-frame clones, some missing. V and J calls and clone size are as listed in that table; D and trimming were resolved from the DNA. The data show around 50,000 clones, with roughly nine tenths seen just once and around 2.1% held by the top ten. Sequencing was done on a sample of peripheral blood. The chain uses TRBV5-1 and TRBJ2-7; TRBD1 might be the D (7 bases). This TCR came from a human donor in a cohort sampled during active COVID-19. The CDR3 DNA sequence: TGCGCCAGCAGCGCGGGCGGGACAGTTACCTACGAGCAGTACTTC. The encoded protein is CASSAGGTVTYEQYF. Looking up the rest from reference TRBV5-1 and TRBJ2-7 gives the full variable domain: KAGVTQTPRYLIKTRGQQVTLSCSPISGHRSVSWYQQTPGQGLQFLFEYFSETQRNKGNFPGRFSGRQFSNSRSEMNVSTLELGDSALYLCASSAGGTVTYEQYFGPGTRLTVT.